These 18 T cell receptor beta chains share one sample of origin, sequenced in a study of blood T cells in healthy people across ages. The second PCR ran roughly 6 to 11 cycles with a sample-barcoded 5' primer and J-beta primers. MiXCR, run by TCRdb on the 5' RACE reads, gives a single entry per CDR3 protein. This sample has roughly 1,800,000 distinct CDR3 sequences, with roughly 52% found just once. The sample comprised blood. The receptors here all came from a woman in her thirties or forties in good health.

This clonotype was seen more than once but under ten times. Written as DNA, the CDR3 is TGTGCCAGCAGCCCACCCCCTCGGGCATACAATGAGCAGTTCTTC. Protein: CASSPPPRAYNEQFF. The chain is built from TRBV9 and TRBJ2-1; D ambiguous. V was trimmed by 4 bases and J by 4 bases, leaving 15 bases between them. The CDR3 is 15 residues long. Germline assignment: CDR1 SGDLS and CDR2 YYNGEE.

V and J are TRBV5-1 and TRBJ2-1, with D uncertain. The J call may be incorrect, as the DNA end agrees better with TRBJ2-7. Germline CDR1 is SGHRS and CDR2 is YFSETQ. CDR3 size: 15 residues. The CDR3 sequence is CASSLALGSYNEQYF. The CDR3 nucleotides are TGCGCCAGCAGCTTGGCGCTTGGCAGTTACAATGAGCAGTACTTC.

This clonotype came up a few times. The J gene is TRBJ2-5, the V gene TRBV6-2 or TRBV6-3; 10 bases fit TRBD2. Germline-derived CDR1 and CDR2 are MNHEY and SVGEGT. There are 15 residues in the CDR3. The V and J ends lost 6 bases and 5 bases, in that order; junction bases with no gene match: 9. The CDR3 protein is CASRLTTSGAETQYF. The CDR3 DNA sequence: TGTGCCAGCAGGCTCACTACTAGCGGGGCTGAGACCCAGTACTTC.

The rearrangement links TRBV20-1 to TRBJ2-7, with TRBD2 identical over 7 bases. V lost 6 bases to trimming and J lost 3 bases; unmatched junction nucleotides: 11. Germline V lookup: CDR1 DFQATT, CDR2 SNEGSKA (reference sequence). The CDR3 runs 14 residues. CDR3: CSARHQRGRYEQYF. The CDR3 DNA sequence: TGCAGTGCGAGACACCAGCGGGGCCGCTACGAGCAGTACTTC.

This clonotype was counted only a few times. The chain uses TRBV20-1 and TRBJ2-5; 7 nucleotides line up with TRBD2. The CDR3 loop spans 16 amino acids. V lost 2 bases to trimming and J lost 3 bases; unmatched junction nucleotides: 12. Germline CDR1 and CDR2: DFQATT and SNEGSKA (reference sequence). The CDR3 loop reads CSARTQRGAQKETQYF. CDR3 coding DNA: TGCAGTGCTAGAACTCAGCGGGGAGCACAAAAAGAGACCCAGTACTTC.

About this clonotype itself: Germline and junction disagree at one end, which may indicate a read error. The rearrangement joins TRBV7-2 to TRBJ2-5; D unclear. Germline assignment: CDR1 SGHTA and CDR2 FQGNSA. The CDR3 has 11 amino acids. This CDR3 reads CASSSQETLYF. Written as DNA, the CDR3 is TGTGCCAGCAGCAGCCAAGAGACCCTGTACTTC. The entire variable domain, with the rest obtained from reference TRBV7-2 and TRBJ2-5, is as follows: GAGVSQSPSNKVTEKGKDVELRCDPISGHTALYWYRQSLGQGLEFLIYFQGNSAPDKSGLPSDRFSAERTGGSVSTLTIQRTQQEDSAVYLCASSSQETLYFGPGTRLLVL.

This clonotype appeared many times. The V call is TRBV27, the J call TRBJ2-7, with TRBD1 matching 7 bases. The CDR3 loop spans 13 amino acids. Unmatched junction bases numbered 4, after V lost 5 bases and J lost 3 bases. CDR1 and CDR2 from the germline V gene are MNHEY and SMNVEV (reference sequence). The CDR3 region has the DNA TGTGCCAGCAGTGCAGGGGGTGGCTACGAGCAGTACTTC. Translated: CASSAGGGYEQYF.

This clonotype was observed at least ten times. The chain joins TRBV28 to TRBJ2-5; 9 nucleotides line up with TRBD1. CDR3 size: 14 residues. The V gene's germline CDR1 is MDHEN and CDR2 SYDVKM. The junction had 6 bases not matched to a gene; V was cut back by 6 bases and J by 4 bases. CDR3 sequence: CASSSTGGGETQYF. The CDR3 coding sequence is TGTGCCAGCAGCTCGACAGGGGGTGGAGAGACCCAGTACTTC.

The chain has TRBV4-3 and TRBJ2-1, with D perhaps matching TRBD1 or TRBD2 (5 bases each). V was cut by 0 bases and J by 9 bases, with 18 bases left in between. This CDR3 contains 16 residues. The germline V gene encodes CDR1 LGHNA and CDR2 YSLEER. CDR3 sequence reads: CASSQDRDPVGSEQFF. Written as DNA, the CDR3 is TGCGCCAGCAGCCAAGACCGGGACCCCGTCGGGTCTGAGCAGTTCTTC.

The J gene is TRBJ2-3, the V gene TRBV12-3 or TRBV12-4; D is possibly TRBD2 (5 bases). V shed 6 bases and J shed 11 bases, with 15 bases lying between them. This CDR3 is 12 amino acids long. CDR3 residues: CASSPSTDVQYF. CDR3 nucleotides: TGTGCCAGCAGCCCTAGCACAGATGTGCAGTATTTT.

This clonotype was detected only once. V usage is TRBV5-1 and J usage is TRBJ1-6; D may be TRBD1 (6 bases). The germline gives CDR1 SGHRS, CDR2 YFSETQ. This CDR3 comprises 17 residues. V was clipped by 0 bases and J by 7 bases, with 17 bases between them. The CDR3 DNA follows: TGCGCCAGCAGCTTGGCCGTAGGGGGATTAGGGAATTCACCCCTCCACTTT. Translating it yields CASSLAVGGLGNSPLHF.

The chain uses TRBV5-1 and TRBJ2-3; the D gene could be TRBD1 or TRBD2 (5 bases each). CDR3 length: 17 residues. Germline lookup yields CDR1 SGHRS and CDR2 YFSETQ. The V end lost 0 bases, the J end lost 0 bases, and 14 bases lay between the germline ends. The CDR3 is CASSLAGTASSTDTQYF. For the CDR3, the DNA is TGCGCCAGCAGCTTGGCCGGGACGGCTTCTAGCACAGATACGCAGTATTTT.

CDR3 bases: TGTGCCAGCAGCGTACTCTCCGGTGGGGGGCAAAGGGAGCTGTTTTTT. Protein product: CASSVLSGGGQRELFF. The chain employs TRBV9 and TRBJ2-2; D assignment may be TRBD1 or TRBD2 (6 bases each). The V end was cut by 1 base, the J end by 9 bases, with 19 bases between. CDR1 SGDLS and CDR2 YYNGEE come from the germline V gene. The CDR3 extends over 16 amino acids.

The chain couples TRBV7-2 to TRBJ2-6, with 8 bases aligning to TRBD1. V shed 5 bases, J shed 0 bases, and the junction held 6 bases outside the gene matches. CDR1 SGHTA and CDR2 FQGNSA come from the germline V gene. There are 17 residues in the CDR3. The CDR3 nucleotides read TGTGCCAGCAGCACCCTTACAGGGGGCTCTGGGGCCAACGTCCTGACTTTC. Translation: CASSTLTGGSGANVLTF.

The chain recombines TRBV6-1 with TRBJ1-5; a weak D match, TRBD1 (6 bases). Trimming took 8 bases from V and 5 from J, leaving 16 bases between them. CDR1 is MNHNS and CDR2 is SASEGT in the germline V gene. The CDR3 spans 14 residues. The CDR3 sequence is CASGGHGTHQPQHF. The CDR3 DNA is TGTGCCAGCGGGGGACATGGGACCCATCAGCCCCAGCATTTT.

A note on this clonotype: This may be a read error, as it is one base from a much larger clone. The chain has TRBV7-6 and TRBJ2-1, with no clear D. CDR3 length equals 12 residues. The germline gives CDR1 SGHVS, CDR2 FNYEAQ. V gave up 3 bases and J gave up 13 bases, with 13 bases separating them. CDR3 amino acids: CASSFLEETQFF. Here the CDR3 DNA reads TGTGCCAGCAGCTTTTTAGAAGAGACCCAGTTCTTC.

V gene TRBV6-1 combines with J gene TRBJ1-5, with D hard to call. Germline CDR1 reads MNHNS; CDR2 reads SASEGT. The germline V and J ends were trimmed by 2 bases and 7 bases, with 15 bases remaining between them. The CDR3 covers 15 residues. CDR3 sequence: CASSELEPGYQPQHF. Written as DNA, the CDR3 is TGTGCCAGCAGTGAACTCGAGCCAGGTTACCAGCCCCAGCATTTT.

This clonotype was seen more than once but under ten times. This chain joins TRBV28 and TRBJ2-6, with D possibly being TRBD1 or TRBD2 (5 bases each). The V and J ends lost 8 bases and 0 bases respectively, with 17 bases between them. The CDR3 consists of 17 residues. Germline lookup yields CDR1 MDHEN and CDR2 SYDVKM. For the CDR3, the DNA is TGTGCCAGCGGGGGTTGGGGACGGAGCTCTGGGGCCAACGTCCTGACTTTC. Residues: CASGGWGRSSGANVLTF.